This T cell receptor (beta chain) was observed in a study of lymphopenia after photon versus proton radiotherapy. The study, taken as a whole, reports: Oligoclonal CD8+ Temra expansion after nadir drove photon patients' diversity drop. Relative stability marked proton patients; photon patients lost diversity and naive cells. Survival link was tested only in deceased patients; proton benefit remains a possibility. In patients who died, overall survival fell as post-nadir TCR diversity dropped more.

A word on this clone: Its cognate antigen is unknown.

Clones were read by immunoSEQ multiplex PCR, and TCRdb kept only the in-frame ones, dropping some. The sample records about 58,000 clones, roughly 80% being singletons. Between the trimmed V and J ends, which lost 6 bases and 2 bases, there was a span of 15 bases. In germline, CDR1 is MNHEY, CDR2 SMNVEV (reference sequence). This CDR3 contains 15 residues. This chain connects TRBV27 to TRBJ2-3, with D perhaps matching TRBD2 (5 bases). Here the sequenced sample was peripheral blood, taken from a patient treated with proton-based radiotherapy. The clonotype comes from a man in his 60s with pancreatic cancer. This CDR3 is CASSLDGLFTDTQYF. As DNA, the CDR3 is TGTGCCAGCAGCCTGGACGGACTCTTCACAGATACGCAGTATTTT.